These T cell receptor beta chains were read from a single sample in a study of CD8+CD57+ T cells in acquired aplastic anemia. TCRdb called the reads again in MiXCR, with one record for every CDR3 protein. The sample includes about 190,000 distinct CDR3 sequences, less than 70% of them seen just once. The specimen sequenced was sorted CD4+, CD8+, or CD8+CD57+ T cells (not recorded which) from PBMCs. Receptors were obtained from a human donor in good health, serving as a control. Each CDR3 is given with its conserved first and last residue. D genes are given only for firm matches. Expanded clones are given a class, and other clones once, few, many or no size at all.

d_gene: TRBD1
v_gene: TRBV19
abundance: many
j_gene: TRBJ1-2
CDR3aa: CASSETGRKDYGYTF
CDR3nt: TGTGCCAGTAGCGAGACAGGGAGAAAAGACTATGGCTACACCTTC

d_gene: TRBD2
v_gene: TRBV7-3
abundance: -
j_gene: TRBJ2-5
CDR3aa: CASSQDFGFLAGGPGETQYF
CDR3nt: TGTGCCAGCAGCCAAGATTTTGGGTTCCTAGCGGGGGGGCCGGGGGAGACCCAGTACTTC

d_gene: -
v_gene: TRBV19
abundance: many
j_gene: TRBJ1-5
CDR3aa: CASQTTGGSNQPQHF
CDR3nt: TGTGCCAGCCAGACGACGGGGGGATCCAATCAGCCCCAGCATTTT

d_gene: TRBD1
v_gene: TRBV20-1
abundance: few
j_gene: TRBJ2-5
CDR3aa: CSARTDRWQETQYF
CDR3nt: TGCAGTGCAAGGACGGACAGGTGGCAAGAGACCCAGTACTTC

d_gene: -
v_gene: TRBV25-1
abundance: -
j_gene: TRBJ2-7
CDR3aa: CASSEQPGEEQYF
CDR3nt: TGTGCCAGCAGTGAACAGCCGGGGGAAGAGCAGTACTTC

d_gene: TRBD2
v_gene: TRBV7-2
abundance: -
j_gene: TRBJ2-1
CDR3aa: CASSSSGGADEQFF
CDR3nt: TGTGCCAGCAGCTCTAGCGGGGGGGCAGATGAGCAGTTCTTC

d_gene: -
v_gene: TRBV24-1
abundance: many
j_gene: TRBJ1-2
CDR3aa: CATSTGGNYGYTF
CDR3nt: TGTGCCACCAGTACCGGGGGCAACTATGGCTACACCTTC

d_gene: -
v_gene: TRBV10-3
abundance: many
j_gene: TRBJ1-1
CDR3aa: CAISESRIGTEAFF
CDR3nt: TGTGCCATCAGTGAGTCGAGGATTGGCACTGAAGCTTTCTTT

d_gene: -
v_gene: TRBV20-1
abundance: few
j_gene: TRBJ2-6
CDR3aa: CSARVESGANVLTF
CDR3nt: TGCAGTGCTAGGGTCGAGTCTGGGGCCAACGTCCTGACTTTC

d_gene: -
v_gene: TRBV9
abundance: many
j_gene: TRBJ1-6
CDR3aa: CASSVGQRDSPLHF
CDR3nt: TGTGCCAGCAGCGTAGGACAGAGAGATTCACCCCTCCACTTT

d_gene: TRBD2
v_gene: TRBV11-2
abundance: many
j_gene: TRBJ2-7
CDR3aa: CASSLVSGVTYEQYF
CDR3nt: TGTGCCAGCAGCTTAGTGAGCGGGGTTACCTACGAGCAGTACTTC

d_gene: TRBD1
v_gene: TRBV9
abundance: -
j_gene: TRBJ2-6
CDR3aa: CASSVDGDSLRVLTF
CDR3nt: TGTGCCAGCAGCGTAGATGGGGACAGCCTACGGGTCCTGACTTTC

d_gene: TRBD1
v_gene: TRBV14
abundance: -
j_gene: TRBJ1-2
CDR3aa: CASSPSLGTGTGIFYGYTF
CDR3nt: TGTGCCAGCAGCCCGTCTCTCGGGACAGGGACCGGAATCTTCTATGGCTACACCTTC

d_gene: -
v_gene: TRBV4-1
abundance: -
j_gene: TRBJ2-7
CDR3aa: CASSQDTEGRDEQYF
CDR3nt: TGCGCCAGCAGCCAAGATACAGAGGGTCGCGACGAGCAGTACTTC

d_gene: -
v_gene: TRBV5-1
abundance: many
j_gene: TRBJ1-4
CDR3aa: CASSLQGEEKLFF
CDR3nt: TGCGCCAGCAGCTTACAGGGAGAGGAAAAACTGTTTTTT

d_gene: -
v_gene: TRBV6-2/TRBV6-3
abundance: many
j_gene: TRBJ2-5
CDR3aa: CASSYVRGDRGTQYF
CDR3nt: TGTGCCAGCAGTTATGTAAGAGGGGATCGAGGGACCCAGTACTTC

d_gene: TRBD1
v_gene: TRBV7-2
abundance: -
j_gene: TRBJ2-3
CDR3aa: CASSLDATGRFTDTQYF
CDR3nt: TGTGCCAGCAGCTTAGACGCGACAGGGCGATTCACAGATACGCAGTATTTT

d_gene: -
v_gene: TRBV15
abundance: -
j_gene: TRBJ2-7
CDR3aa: CASSFSVSSYEQYF
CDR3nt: TGTGCCAGCAGCTTTTCCGTGAGCTCCTACGAGCAGTACTTC

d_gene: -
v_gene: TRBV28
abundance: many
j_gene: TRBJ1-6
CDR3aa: CASSSGGSGSPLHF
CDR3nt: TGTGCCAGCAGTTCTGGGGGATCGGGGTCACCCCTCCACTTT

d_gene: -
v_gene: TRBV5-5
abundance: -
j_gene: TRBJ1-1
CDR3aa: CASSLGVPVSRLVF
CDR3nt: TGCGCCAGCAGCTTGGGAGTCCCCGTTAGCCGCTTAGTCTTT

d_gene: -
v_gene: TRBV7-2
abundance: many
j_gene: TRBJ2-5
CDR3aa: CASSLEQGQETQYF
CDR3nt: TGTGCCAGCAGCTTAGAACAGGGACAAGAGACCCAGTACTTC

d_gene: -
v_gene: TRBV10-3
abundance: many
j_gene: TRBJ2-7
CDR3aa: CAISDGSLPEQYF
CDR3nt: TGTGCCATCAGTGATGGCAGTCTTCCCGAGCAGTACTTC

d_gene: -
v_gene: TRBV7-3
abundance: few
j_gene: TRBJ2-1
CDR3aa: CASSFLGVEQFF
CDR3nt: TGTGCCAGCAGCTTTTTGGGGGTCGAGCAGTTCTTC

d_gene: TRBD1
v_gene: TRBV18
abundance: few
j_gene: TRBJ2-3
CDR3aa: CASSLQGVADTQYF
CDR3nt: TGTGCCAGCTCGCTCCAGGGGGTCGCAGATACGCAGTATTTT

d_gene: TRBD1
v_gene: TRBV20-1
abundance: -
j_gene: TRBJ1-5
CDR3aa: CSARAPFHRGRVSNQPQHF
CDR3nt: TGCAGTGCTAGAGCCCCTTTTCACAGGGGCCGAGTTAGCAATCAGCCCCAGCATTTT

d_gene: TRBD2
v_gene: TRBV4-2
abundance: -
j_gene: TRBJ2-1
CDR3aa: CASSLGTSTYNEQFF
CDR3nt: TGTGCCAGCAGTTTAGGGACTAGCACCTACAATGAGCAGTTCTTC

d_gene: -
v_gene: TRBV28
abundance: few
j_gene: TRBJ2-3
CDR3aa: CASSLLGGTQYF
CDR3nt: TGTGCCAGCAGTTTACTAGGAGGTACGCAGTATTTT

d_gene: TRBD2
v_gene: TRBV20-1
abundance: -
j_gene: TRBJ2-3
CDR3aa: CSAVSGGATDTQYF
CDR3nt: TGCAGTGCCGTTAGCGGGGGGGCCACAGATACGCAGTATTTT

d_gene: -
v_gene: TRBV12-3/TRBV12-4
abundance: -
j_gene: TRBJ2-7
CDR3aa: CASSINTLSEQYF
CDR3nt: TGTGCCAGCAGTATAAACACCCTCTCCGAGCAGTACTTC

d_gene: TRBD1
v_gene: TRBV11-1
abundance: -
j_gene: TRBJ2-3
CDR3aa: CASSLVVTGVGDTQYF
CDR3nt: TGTGCCAGCAGCTTAGTAGTGACAGGGGTAGGGGATACGCAGTATTTT

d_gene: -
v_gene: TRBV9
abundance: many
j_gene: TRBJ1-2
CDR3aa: CASSVDPTVNLYGYTF
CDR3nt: TGTGCCAGCAGCGTAGACCCGACAGTGAACCTCTATGGCTACACCTTC